The source of this T cell receptor beta chain is a study of blood T cell repertoires in COVID-19. Across the whole study: Resolution of symptoms, clearance, or two negative PCRs was present in recovered Cohort 3 donors. The samples span acute and convalescent COVID-19 from the United States, Italy and Spain.

Only in-frame clones appear in the TCRdb table, and some are missing; sequencing was by immunoSEQ multiplex PCR. The table includes about 190,000 clones, more than 85% detected once. This CDR3 has 13 residues. With 6 bases removed from V and 6 bases from J, the gap between germline ends came to 11 bases. CDR1 KGHDR and CDR2 SFDVKD come from the germline V gene. This clone showed up just once. Study members were between 18 and 89 years old and lived in approximately 25 US regions. The receptor's source is a woman aged 40 to 49 in a cohort exposed to, infected with or recovered from COVID-19 (not recorded which). The chain carries TRBV24-1 and TRBJ2-1; D is possibly TRBD1 (6 bases). Sequenced input: PBMCs or T cells enriched from blood (not recorded which). The CDR3 loop reads CATSPTGSNEQFF. CDR3 nucleotides: TGTGCCACCAGTCCCACAGGGTCCAATGAGCAGTTCTTC.